The clone carrying this T cell receptor (beta chain) was seen a few times. The data were obtained in a study of T cells in Graves' hyperthyroidism and ophthalmopathy. From germline, CDR1 is SGDLS and CDR2 YYNGEE. The CDR3 spans 14 residues. With V trimmed by 3 bases and J by 3 bases, 4 bases remained unmatched. Amplification of TCR beta CDR3 regions was performed using RNA transcripts as template. First-round RT-PCR targeting the TCR CDR3 was performed with the HTBI primer set. TCRdb reanalysed the multiplex PCR reads using MiXCR and keeps one entry per CDR3 protein. This sample has about 710,000 distinct CDR3 sequences; roughly 15% occur once, and the top ten carry around 8.1%.

The clonotype originates from a man between 18 and 35 years old with Graves' hyperthyroidism. The V gene is TRBV9, the J gene TRBJ2-7, with 9 nucleotides matching TRBD2. The sequencing sample was made of blood. Here the CDR3 reads CASSGPTSGYEQYF. DNA of the CDR3: TGTGCCAGCAGCGGACCGACTAGCGGCTACGAGCAGTACTTC.